These T cell receptor beta chains were read from a single sample in a study of blood T cell repertoires in COVID-19. Profiled with immunoSEQ multiplex PCR; TCRdb holds only in-frame clones, not every one. The sample records some 140,000 clones, 84% being singletons. The sample was PBMCs or T cells enriched from blood (not recorded which). The source is a man aged 35-49 years with acute COVID-19. The CDR3 runs from the conserved cysteine through the conserved F or W. D genes are given only for firm matches. Rows give clone size only sometimes, using once, few, many, or a class for an expanded clone.

d_call,clone_size,j_call,v_call,cdr3_aa,cdr3_nt
NA,NA,TRBJ1-1,TRBV15,CATSRDRARGGTEAFF,TGTGCCACCAGCAGAGACCGGGCCAGGGGTGGCACTGAAGCTTTCTTT
NA,NA,TRBJ1-2,TRBV2,CASTSWGRTSGYTF,TGTGCCAGCACGAGTTGGGGGCGGACGAGTGGCTACACCTTC
TRBD1,once,TRBJ1-1,TRBV28,CASRGQATEAFF,TGTGCCAGCAGGGGACAGGCCACTGAAGCTTTCTTT
TRBD1,NA,TRBJ1-6,TRBV9,CASSVEAGGGESPLHF,TGTGCCAGCAGCGTAGAGGCAGGGGGCGGGGAGTCACCCCTCCACTTT
TRBD1,NA,TRBJ1-1,TRBV5-1,CASSVPTGGTEAFF,TGCGCCAGCAGCGTTCCGACAGGGGGAACTGAAGCTTTCTTT
TRBD2,few,TRBJ2-2,TRBV19,CASSTRLANTGELFF,TGTGCCAGTAGTACCCGACTAGCTAACACCGGGGAGCTGTTTTTT
TRBD1,NA,TRBJ1-1,TRBV7-8,CASSPSLLAIRQGGYKAFF,TGTGCCAGCAGTCCTTCCCTATTAGCGATCAGACAGGGGGGATATAAAGCTTTCTTT
TRBD2,NA,TRBJ2-7,TRBV18,CASSPPTSGRGEQYF,TGTGCCAGCTCACCCCCGACTAGCGGCCGTGGCGAGCAGTACTTC
NA,NA,TRBJ2-2,TRBV28,CASSLIVTANTGELFF,TGTGCCAGCAGTTTGATAGTGACTGCGAACACCGGGGAGCTGTTTTTT
NA,NA,TRBJ1-2,TRBV12-3/TRBV12-4,CASSLGGIYGYTF,TGTGCCAGCAGTTTGGGAGGAATCTATGGCTACACCTTC
NA,NA,TRBJ2-3,TRBV14,CASSQWAVDTQYF,TGTGCCAGCAGCCAGTGGGCTGTAGATACGCAGTATTTT
TRBD1,NA,TRBJ1-2,TRBV6-2/TRBV6-3,CASSPYRGQPSNYGYTF,TGTGCCAGCAGTCCCTACAGGGGCCAGCCCTCTAACTATGGCTACACCTTC
NA,NA,TRBJ2-3,TRBV9,CASTPGGHGTDTQYF,TGTGCCAGCACCCCCGGGGGGCACGGCACAGATACGCAGTATTTT
NA,NA,TRBJ1-2,TRBV6-6,CASSYGRTRGYGYTF,TGTGCCAGCAGTTATGGACGAACCAGGGGCTATGGCTACACCTTC
NA,NA,TRBJ1-5,TRBV19,CASSISSYDSNQPQHF,TGTGCCAGTAGTATCTCCTCCTATGATAGCAATCAGCCCCAGCATTTT
TRBD1,few,TRBJ1-1,TRBV7-2,CASSHDRGGSMNTEAFF,TGTGCCAGCAGCCACGACAGGGGAGGATCAATGAACACTGAAGCTTTCTTT
TRBD2,NA,TRBJ2-1,TRBV11-2,CASSWTSGSSYNEQFF,TGTGCCAGCAGCTGGACTAGCGGGAGCTCCTACAATGAGCAGTTCTTC
TRBD1,NA,TRBJ2-3,TRBV4-1,CASSQGQGNTDTQYF,TGCGCCAGCAGCCAAGGACAGGGGAACACAGATACGCAGTATTTT